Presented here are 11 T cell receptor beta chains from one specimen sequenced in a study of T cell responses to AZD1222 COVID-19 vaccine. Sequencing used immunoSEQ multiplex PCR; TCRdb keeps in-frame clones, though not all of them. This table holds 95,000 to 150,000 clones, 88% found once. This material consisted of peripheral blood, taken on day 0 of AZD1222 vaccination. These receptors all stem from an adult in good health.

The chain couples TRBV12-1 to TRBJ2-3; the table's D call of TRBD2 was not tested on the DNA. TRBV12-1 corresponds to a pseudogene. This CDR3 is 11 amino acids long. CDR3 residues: CASISTDTQYF. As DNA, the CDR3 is TGTGCCAGCATAAGCACAGATACGCAGTATTTT.

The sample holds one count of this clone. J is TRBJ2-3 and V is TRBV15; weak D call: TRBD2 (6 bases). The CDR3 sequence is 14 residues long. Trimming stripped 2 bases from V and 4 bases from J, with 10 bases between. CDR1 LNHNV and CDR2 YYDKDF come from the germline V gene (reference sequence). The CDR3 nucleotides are TGTGCCACCAGCAGAAGGGTAGCGGCAGATACGCAGTATTTT. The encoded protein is CATSRRVAADTQYF.

CDR3 coding DNA: TGTGCCAGCAGCTTGGGCTCCTATAATTCACCCCTCCACTTT. Translated, it gives CASSLGSYNSPLHF. The chain joins TRBV11-1 to TRBJ1-6; D is uncertain. CDR3 length: 14 residues. V was pared by 3 bases and J by 0 bases, with 3 bases between. Germline V CDR1 and CDR2: SGHAT, FQDESV (reference sequence).

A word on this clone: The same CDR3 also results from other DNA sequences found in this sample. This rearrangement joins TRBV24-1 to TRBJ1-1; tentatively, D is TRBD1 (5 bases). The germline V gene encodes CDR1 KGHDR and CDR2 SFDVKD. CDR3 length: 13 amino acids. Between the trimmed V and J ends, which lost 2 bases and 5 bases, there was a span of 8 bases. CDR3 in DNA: TGTGCCACCAGTGATTGGAAGGGGACTGAAGCTTTCTTT. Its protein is CATSDWKGTEAFF.

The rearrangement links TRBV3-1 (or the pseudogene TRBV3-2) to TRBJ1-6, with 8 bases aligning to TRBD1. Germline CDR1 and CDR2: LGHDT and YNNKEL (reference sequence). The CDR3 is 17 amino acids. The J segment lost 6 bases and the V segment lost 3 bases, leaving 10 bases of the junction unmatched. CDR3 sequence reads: CASSQRAGGRSNSPLHF. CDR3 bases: TGTGCCAGCAGCCAGCGCGCAGGGGGCAGGAGTAATTCACCCCTCCACTTT.

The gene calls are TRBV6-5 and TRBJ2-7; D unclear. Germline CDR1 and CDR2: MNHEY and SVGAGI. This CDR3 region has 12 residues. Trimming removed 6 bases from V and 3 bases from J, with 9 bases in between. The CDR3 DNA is TGTGCCAGCAGATCCAGCCTCTACGAGCAGTACTTC. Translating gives CASRSSLYEQYF.

The CDR3 nucleotides are TGTGCCAGCAGTTACCCGGGAGGAACTAATGAAAAACTGTTTTTT. Its translation: CASSYPGGTNEKLFF. The chain recombines TRBV6-6 with TRBJ1-4; D gene uncertain. This CDR3 region has 15 residues. In germline, CDR1 is MNHNY, CDR2 SVGAGI (reference sequence). Trimming took off 2 bases at V and 1 base at J, with 8 bases between the two ends.

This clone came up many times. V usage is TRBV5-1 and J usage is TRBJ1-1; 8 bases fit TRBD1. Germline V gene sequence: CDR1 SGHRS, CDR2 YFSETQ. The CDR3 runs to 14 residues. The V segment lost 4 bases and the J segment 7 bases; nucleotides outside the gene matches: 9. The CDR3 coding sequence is TGCGCCAGCAGCCTAGGACAGGGCGGGTATGAAGCTTTCTTT. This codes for CASSLGQGGYEAFF.

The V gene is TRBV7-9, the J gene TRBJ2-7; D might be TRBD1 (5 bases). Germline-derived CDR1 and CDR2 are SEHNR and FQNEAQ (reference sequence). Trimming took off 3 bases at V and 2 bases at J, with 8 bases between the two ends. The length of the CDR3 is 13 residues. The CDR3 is CASSFGHTYEQYF. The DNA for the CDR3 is TGTGCCAGCAGCTTTGGACACACCTACGAGCAGTACTTC.

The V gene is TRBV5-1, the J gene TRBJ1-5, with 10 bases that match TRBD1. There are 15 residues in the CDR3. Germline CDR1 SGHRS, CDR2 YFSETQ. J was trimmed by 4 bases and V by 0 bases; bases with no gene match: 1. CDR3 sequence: CASSLEGQGNQPQHF. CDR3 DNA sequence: TGCGCCAGCAGCTTGGAGGGACAGGGGAATCAGCCCCAGCATTTT. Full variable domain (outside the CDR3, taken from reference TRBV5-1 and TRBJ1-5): KAGVTQTPRYLIKTRGQQVTLSCSPISGHRSVSWYQQTPGQGLQFLFEYFSETQRNKGNFPGRFSGRQFSNSRSEMNVSTLELGDSALYLCASSLEGQGNQPQHFGDGTRLSIL.

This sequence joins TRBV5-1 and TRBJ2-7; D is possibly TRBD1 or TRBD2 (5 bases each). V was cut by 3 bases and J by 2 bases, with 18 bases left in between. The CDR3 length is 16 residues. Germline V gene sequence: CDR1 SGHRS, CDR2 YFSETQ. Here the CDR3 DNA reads TGCGCCAGCAGCTCAAATGTGGGGACCGGGGCCTACGAGCAGTACTTC. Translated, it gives CASSSNVGTGAYEQYF.